These 28 T cell receptor beta chains were sequenced from one sample in a study of molecular identifiers for immune sequencing clone quantification. One entry per CDR3 protein, called by TCRdb with MiXCR from the PCR reads. There are over 550,000 distinct CDR3 sequences in the sample; roughly 25% occur only once, and 0.78% lies in the top ten. The specimen sequenced was naive CD8+ T cells from blood, with Jurkat cell RNA spiked in. The subset is: FACS-sorted CD8+CD4-CCR7+CD45RA+ naive T cells. Receptor source: a human donor in good health. Some libraries in this study had Jurkat cell RNA spiked in.

The J gene is TRBJ2-1, the V gene TRBV5-6, with TRBD2 matching 7 bases. The germline CDR1 and CDR2 sequences are SGHDT and YYEEEE. The J segment lost 9 bases and the V segment lost 2 bases, leaving 8 bases of the junction unmatched. The CDR3 has 14 residues. The CDR3 DNA sequence: TGTGCCAGCAGCTTAACGGGAGGCCACCGTGAGCAGTTCTTC. It encodes CASSLTGGHREQFF.

Turning to this clonotype: A much larger clone differs from this one at a single base, so this may be a read error. V gene TRBV10-2 combines with J gene TRBJ2-5; 7 positions match TRBD1. The germline gives CDR1 WSHSY, CDR2 SAAADI. Trimming cost V 8 bases and J 2 bases; bases outside gene matches: 5. This CDR3 is 13 amino acids long. Written as DNA, the CDR3 is TGCGCCAGCGGCCCGGGACAGCAAGAGACCCAGTACTTC. Translated: CASGPGQQETQYF.

In this sample, this clonotype turned up a few times. The CDR3 region has the DNA TGCAGTGCTAGAGATGTAGGGGGTGAGCAGTTCTTC. Protein: CSARDVGGEQFF. The chain carries TRBV20-1 and TRBJ2-1; a possible D gene is TRBD1 (6 bases). The V gene lost 0 bases and the J gene lost 9 bases, with 9 bases spanning the gap. This CDR3 contains 12 residues. Germline V gives CDR1 DFQATT, CDR2 SNEGSKA (reference sequence).

The J gene is TRBJ1-1, the V gene TRBV29-1; D is perhaps TRBD1 (5 bases). Germline assignment: CDR1 SQVTM and CDR2 ANQGSEA. V was trimmed by 4 bases and J by 4 bases, leaving 13 bases between them. The CDR3 has 13 residues. CDR3 region: CSVVPPGLTEAFF. In DNA, the CDR3 is TGCAGCGTTGTTCCGCCAGGGCTCACTGAAGCTTTCTTT.

This clonotype came up many times. CDR3 region: CASSSDVYNQPQHF. In DNA, the CDR3 is TGTGCCAGCAGCTCGGACGTATACAATCAGCCCCAGCATTTT. The chain links TRBV7-9 to TRBJ1-5; no clear D gene. There are 14 residues in the CDR3. V shed 4 bases and J shed 3 bases, with 10 bases lying between them. The germline gives CDR1 SEHNR, CDR2 FQNEAQ (reference sequence).

As concerns this clonotype: This may arise from a read error, as a much more abundant clone is one base away. This sequence joins TRBV20-1 and TRBJ2-3, with D perhaps matching TRBD1 or TRBD2 (6 bases each). CDR3 length equals 16 residues. Germline lookup yields CDR1 DFQATT and CDR2 SNEGSKA (reference sequence). The CDR3 is CSARDPEGPRTDTLYF. CDR3 coding DNA: TGCAGTGCTAGAGATCCGGAGGGCCCCCGGACAGATACGCTGTATTTT.

The chain joins TRBV6-5 to TRBJ2-7; D gene ambiguous. The germline CDR1 and CDR2 sequences are MNHEY and SVGAGI. CDR3 length: 14 residues. V shed 2 bases and J shed 4 bases, with 12 bases lying between them. CDR3 DNA: TGTGCCAGCAGTTACGTCGCAGGTTATTACGAGCAGTACTTC. Amino acid sequence: CASSYVAGYYEQYF.

V usage is TRBV10-3 and J usage is TRBJ2-7; D call uncertain. Per the germline V gene, CDR1 is ENHRY and CDR2 is SYGVKD. The CDR3 is 16 amino acids. V lost 4 bases to trimming and J lost 0 bases, with 16 bases between them. The CDR3 loop is CAISGSIIGSSYEQYF. The CDR3 DNA is TGTGCCATCAGTGGTTCCATAATCGGTTCCTCCTACGAGCAGTACTTC.

This clonotype was picked up many times. The chain employs TRBV4-3 and TRBJ2-7; TRBD1 agrees at 7 bases. Germline assignment: CDR1 LGHNA and CDR2 YSLEER. The junction had 2 bases not matched to a gene; V was cut back by 1 base and J by 2 bases. This CDR3 contains 14 residues. CDR3 sequence (DNA): TGCGCCAGCAGCCAAGCGACAGGGACCTACGAGCAGTACTTC. Encoded protein: CASSQATGTYEQYF.

Of note for this clonotype: This may come from a read error, since a much larger clone is one base off. The rearrangement links TRBV5-5 to TRBJ2-7; D is uncertain. The CDR3 spans 14 residues. V dropped 3 bases and J dropped 2 bases, with 12 bases sitting between them. Germline assignment: CDR1 SGHKS and CDR2 YYEKEE (reference sequence). The CDR3, as DNA: TGTGCCAGCAGCTCGGTGCCAGAGACCTACGAGCAGTACTTC. The encoded protein is CASSSVPETYEQYF.

The CDR3 region has the DNA TGCGCCAGCAGCCAAGGGAGGACAGGTTGCTACGAGCAGTACTTC. Protein: CASSQGRTGCYEQYF. V and J are TRBV4-3 and TRBJ2-7, with 7 positions matching TRBD1. The J segment lost 3 bases and the V segment lost 1 base, leaving 6 bases of the junction unmatched. Germline CDR1 and CDR2: LGHNA and YSLEER. There are 15 residues in the CDR3.

Points on this clonotype: With a much larger clone just one base away, this may be a read error. The chain is built from TRBV20-1 and TRBJ1-5; D is undetermined. V was cut by 0 bases and J by 2 bases, with 8 bases left in between. From germline, CDR1 is DFQATT and CDR2 SNEGSKA (reference sequence). The CDR3 has 14 residues. This CDR3 reads CSARDSPGNQPQHF. DNA for the CDR3: TGCAGTGCTAGAGATTCCCCGGGCAATCAGCCCCAGCATTTT.

This clonotype was seen repeatedly, ten times or more. V is TRBV12-3 or TRBV12-4 and J is TRBJ2-3; 7 nucleotides line up with TRBD1. After removal of 4 bases from V and 5 bases from J, the junction contained 9 bases not matched to a gene. This CDR3 has 15 amino acids. Here the CDR3 DNA reads TGTGCCAGCAGTTCTCCCCGGGACAGTAAAGATACGCAGTATTTT. Amino acids: CASSSPRDSKDTQYF.

The sample holds many counts of this clonotype. The chain has TRBV12-3 or TRBV12-4 and TRBJ2-3; D gene unclear. The CDR3 runs to 11 residues. V was shortened by 2 bases and J by 7 bases, with 4 bases between the two germline ends. The DNA of the CDR3 is TGTGCCAGCAGTTTAACAAATACGCAGTATTTT. Translated: CASSLTNTQYF.

Details on this clonotype: An end of the junction differs from the germline gene, which may be a read error. The J gene is TRBJ1-1, the V gene TRBV11-2; D not certain. Germline V gives CDR1 SGHAT, CDR2 FQNNGV. This CDR3 is built from 15 residues. CDR3 DNA: TGTGCCAGCAGCTTAGATTTCCGGTACAACACTGAAACTTTCTTT. Protein sequence: CASSLDFRYNTETFF.

The rearrangement uses TRBV11-3 and TRBJ2-2; D might be TRBD1 (6 bases). The ends were cut back, 5 bases at V and 3 bases at J, with 10 bases in the middle. CDR3 length equals 14 residues. CDR1 and CDR2 (germline): SGHNT, YENEEA. The CDR3 is CASSPRTDTGELFF. CDR3 nucleotides: TGTGCCAGCAGCCCCCGGACAGACACCGGGGAGCTGTTTTTT.

This clonotype was counted many times. The V and J genes are TRBV29-1 and TRBJ1-1; no clear D. This CDR3 is 12 amino acids long. V dropped 7 bases and J dropped 6 bases, with 15 bases sitting between them. The germline gives CDR1 SQVTM, CDR2 ANQGSEA. CDR3 loop: CSAEAEGPEAFF. For the CDR3, the DNA is TGCAGCGCCGAGGCGGAGGGCCCTGAAGCTTTCTTT.

The chain uses TRBV29-1 and TRBJ2-3; perhaps TRBD2 as D (5 bases). V was shortened by 7 bases and J by 4 bases, with 15 bases between the two germline ends. This CDR3 has 13 residues. Germline-derived CDR1 and CDR2 are SQVTM and ANQGSEA. CDR3 sequence: CSATTAGPDTQYF. The CDR3 coding sequence is TGCAGCGCGACTACCGCGGGCCCAGATACGCAGTATTTT.

This clonotype was detected ten times or more. The rearrangement uses TRBV7-6 and TRBJ2-5; perhaps TRBD1 as D (5 bases). The CDR3 covers 15 residues. Trimming removed 5 bases at V and 2 bases at J, with 15 bases between. Germline assignment: CDR1 SGHVS and CDR2 FNYEAQ. The CDR3 region is CASSRPQARQETQYF. CDR3 DNA sequence: TGTGCCAGCAGCCGCCCACAGGCAAGGCAAGAGACCCAGTACTTC.

In its sample, this clonotype was seen many times. The rearrangement uses TRBV4-1 and TRBJ1-1, with a tentative D call TRBD1 (6 bases). V dropped 4 bases and J dropped 1 base, with 19 bases sitting between them. CDR1 and CDR2 from the germline V gene are MGHRA and YSYEKL. The CDR3 contains 17 residues. The CDR3 DNA is TGCGCCAGCAGCCTACAGGGAGTCCTTGTCCGGAACACTGAAGCTTTCTTT. Translating it yields CASSLQGVLVRNTEAFF.

This clonotype was observed a handful of times. The V call is TRBV12-3 or TRBV12-4, the J call TRBJ2-7; TRBD2 matches 7 bases. The J segment lost 1 base and the V segment lost 1 base, leaving 4 bases of the junction unmatched. The CDR3 runs to 15 residues. The CDR3 is CASSLGAGVSYEQYF. The DNA of the CDR3 is TGTGCCAGCAGTTTAGGGGCGGGAGTATCCTACGAGCAGTACTTC.

For this clonotype: A junction end diverges from the germline sequence, so it may reflect a read error. The chain joins TRBV6-5 to TRBJ1-5, with D tentatively TRBD1 (6 bases). Germline values: CDR1 MNHEY, CDR2 SVGAGI. This CDR3 comprises 15 residues. As DNA, the CDR3 is TGTGCCGGCAGACCCTTCTACAGGGGCAATCAGCCCCAGCATTTT. It codes for CAGRPFYRGNQPQHF.

As to this clonotype: A much larger clonotype is one base distant, so this may be a read error. This chain links TRBV20-1 with TRBJ1-5; 7 bases align to TRBD1. Germline CDR1 DFQATT, CDR2 SNEGSKA (reference sequence). CDR3 length: 14 amino acids. V was clipped by 4 bases and J by 6 bases; unmatched bases: 9. CDR3 bases: TGCAGTGCTATCCTTGACAGGGTTGGTCAGCCCCAGCATTTT. It encodes CSAILDRVGQPQHF.

The J gene is TRBJ2-3, the V gene TRBV4-3; 7 bases agree with TRBD1. CDR1 LGHNA and CDR2 YSLEER come from the germline V gene. The junction had 12 bases not matched to a gene; V was cut back by 0 bases and J by 0 bases. The CDR3 sequence is 19 residues long. CDR3 sequence: CASSQDRDRTGISTDTQYF. The CDR3 nucleotides read TGCGCCAGCAGCCAAGATCGGGATAGGACAGGCATTAGCACAGATACGCAGTATTTT.

This clonotype occurred many times. V gene TRBV7-2 combines with J gene TRBJ1-5; perhaps TRBD1 as D (5 bases). CDR1 and CDR2 from the germline V gene are SGHTA and FQGNSA. V lost 1 base and J lost 5, with 9 bases in between. This CDR3 comprises 14 residues. The CDR3 here is CASSLEGVHQPQHF. CDR3 DNA sequence: TGTGCCAGCAGCTTAGAAGGGGTCCATCAGCCCCAGCATTTT.

This clonotype was counted many times. The rearrangement uses TRBV30 and TRBJ2-3, with a possible D match to TRBD2 (5 bases). CDR3 length: 15 amino acids. Germline V gene sequence: CDR1 GTSNPN, CDR2 SVGIG (reference sequence). Trimming took off 0 bases at V and 2 bases at J, with 12 bases between the two ends. CDR3 DNA sequence: TGTGCCTGGAGTGTATCGGGGAAGTACACAGATACGCAGTATTTT. As protein: CAWSVSGKYTDTQYF. Variable domain in full (rest from reference TRBV30 and TRBJ2-3): SQTIHQWPATLVQPVGSPLSLECTVEGTSNPNLYWYRQAAGRGLQLLFYSVGIGQISSEVPQNLSASRPQDRQFILSSKKLLLSDSGFYLCAWSVSGKYTDTQYFGPGTRLTVL.

This clonotype has just a few counts. The CDR3 DNA reads as TGTGCCAGCAGTCCCGGGACTCAGAGTAGTTTGCAGTACTTC. The encoded protein is CASSPGTQSSLQYF. This chain links TRBV2 with TRBJ2-7; a possible D gene is TRBD2 (6 bases). Per germline, CDR1 SNHLY and CDR2 FYNNEI. The V and J ends lost 5 bases and 9 bases respectively, with 20 bases between them. The CDR3 length is 14 residues. The whole variable domain, filled in from reference TRBV2 and TRBJ2-7, reads EPEVTQTPSHQVTQMGQEVILRCVPISNHLYFYWYRQILGQKVEFLVSFYNNEISEKSEIFDDQFSVERPDGSNFTLKIRSTKLEDSAMYFCASSPGTQSSLQYFGPGTRLTVT.

V gene TRBV6-2 or TRBV6-3 combines with J gene TRBJ2-5, with D hard to call. Germline values: CDR1 MNHEY, CDR2 SVGEGT. Trimming cost V 5 bases and J 4 bases, with 5 bases left between them. The CDR3 contains 11 residues. This CDR3 reads CASSKGETQYF. CDR3 DNA: TGTGCCAGCAGTAAAGGAGAGACCCAGTACTTC.